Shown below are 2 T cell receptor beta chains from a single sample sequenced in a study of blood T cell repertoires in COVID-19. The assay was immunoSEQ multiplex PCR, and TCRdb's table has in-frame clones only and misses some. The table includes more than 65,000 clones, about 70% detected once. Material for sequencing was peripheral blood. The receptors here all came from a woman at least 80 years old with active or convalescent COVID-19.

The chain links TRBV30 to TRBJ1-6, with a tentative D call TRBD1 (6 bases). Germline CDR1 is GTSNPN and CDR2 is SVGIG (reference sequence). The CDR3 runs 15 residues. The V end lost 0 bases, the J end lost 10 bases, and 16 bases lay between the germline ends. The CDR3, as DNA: TGTGCCTGGAGTGTACTATCAGGGGTTGGATCACCCCTCCACTTT. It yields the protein CAWSVLSGVGSPLHF.

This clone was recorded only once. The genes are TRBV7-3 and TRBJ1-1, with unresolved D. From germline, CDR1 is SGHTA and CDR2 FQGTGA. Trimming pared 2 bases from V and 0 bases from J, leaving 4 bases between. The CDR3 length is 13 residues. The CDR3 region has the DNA TGTGCCAGCAGCTTATACATGAACACTGAAGCTTTCTTT. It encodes CASSLYMNTEAFF.